This T cell receptor (beta chain) appears in the sequencing data of a study of T-cell reconstitution after alpha-beta-depleted transplantation in children. Unique molecular identifiers were used in preparing the TCRbeta library. Using its own MiXCR run on the PCR reads, TCRdb lists one record per CDR3 protein. The profile shows fewer than 400,000 distinct CDR3 sequences, just over 20% of them singletons. The germline V gene has CDR1 MNHEY and CDR2 SVGAGI. V was trimmed by 0 bases and J by 3 bases, leaving 8 bases between them. The CDR3 consists of 14 residues. The sequence derives from a human donor who donated a stem cell graft to a child with acute myeloid leukemia. The J gene is TRBJ1-2, the V gene TRBV6-5; unclear D gene. The material was PBMCs from the stem cell graft donor, obtained from the stem cell graft. This CDR3 is CASSYSGQDYGYTF. The CDR3 nucleotides are TGTGCCAGCAGTTACTCTGGGCAGGACTATGGCTACACCTTC.